The sequence of this T cell receptor beta chain was determined in a study of blood T cell repertoires in COVID-19. Original processing notes: Estimated nucleated cell counts came from reference gene primer amplification. Libraries were prepared by immunoSEQ multiplex PCR; TCRdb keeps only in-frame clonotypes and omits some of them. V, J and clone size reflect that table, while D and trimming were determined from the DNA. The top ten hold 0.63% of the sample, which has 150,000 to 180,000 clones, roughly 88% seen once. This clone was observed a single time. What was sequenced was peripheral blood. This TCR was sampled from a man in his 60s with COVID-19, enrolled during active disease.

The CDR3 DNA follows: TGTGCCAGCAGACCGCAGGGGGCCGGGAATCAGCCCCAGCATTTT. Translated, it gives CASRPQGAGNQPQHF. This chain links TRBV28 with TRBJ1-5, with 8 bases identical to TRBD1. V lost 6 bases and J lost 4; bases outside the gene matches: 8. The CDR3 totals 15 residues. Germline CDR1 MDHEN, CDR2 SYDVKM.